The 17 T cell receptor beta chains given below trace back to one sample, sequenced in a study of T-cell memory formation after mild COVID-19. TCRdb independently ran MiXCR on the 5' RACE reads; one entry per CDR3 protein. The sample holds around 300,000 distinct CDR3 sequences, over 10% seen once. Sequenced: PBMCs or a T cell subset sorted from them (not recorded which). All receptors come from a man aged 18 to 29 who had mild COVID-19 (a few samples of this study predate the infection). Cell type and time point are not known.

This clonotype was recorded a few times. The V and J genes are TRBV28 and TRBJ2-1; 9 bases match TRBD1. The CDR3 length is 15 residues. The germline V gene has CDR1 MDHEN and CDR2 SYDVKM. J was trimmed by 7 bases and V by 5 bases; bases with no gene match: 9. CDR3 nucleotides: TGTGCCAGCAGTCCGGCGTCGACAGGGGGAAATGAGCAGTTCTTC. Its protein product is CASSPASTGGNEQFF.

This clonotype showed up many times. The chain recombines TRBV7-2 with TRBJ1-2; weak D call: TRBD1 (5 bases). This CDR3 is 14 amino acids long. The germline V and J ends were trimmed by 6 bases and 3 bases, with 14 bases remaining between them. From germline, CDR1 is SGHTA and CDR2 FQGNSA. The CDR3 protein is CASRPPGGYYGYTF. The CDR3 region has the DNA TGTGCCAGCAGACCCCCCGGGGGTTACTATGGCTACACCTTC.

This sequence joins TRBV6-5 and TRBJ1-2; D is possibly TRBD1 (6 bases). V gave up 0 bases and J gave up 4 bases, with 9 bases separating them. CDR1 is MNHEY, CDR2 SVGAGI, per germline. This CDR3 spans 14 amino acids. The CDR3 protein is CASSYSGGSYGYTF. CDR3 bases: TGTGCCAGCAGTTACTCAGGGGGAAGCTATGGCTACACCTTC.

The genes are TRBV20-1 and TRBJ2-3; 11 bases are shared with TRBD2. CDR1 is DFQATT and CDR2 is SNEGSKA in the germline V gene (reference sequence). The CDR3 length is 15 residues. The V and J ends lost 6 bases and 4 bases, in that order; junction bases with no gene match: 9. Here the CDR3 DNA reads TGCAGTGCATCTAGTAGCGGGGGGGCGGCAGATACGCAGTATTTT. As protein: CSASSSGGAADTQYF.

This clonotype occurred a few times. This chain uses TRBV9 with TRBJ2-5; 7 bases line up with TRBD2. V shed 2 bases, J shed 4 bases, and the junction held 11 bases outside the gene matches. Germline V gene lookup returns CDR1 SGDLS and CDR2 YYNGEE. The CDR3 runs to 16 residues. Here the CDR3 reads CASSVSPSRGSETQYF. CDR3 DNA: TGTGCCAGCAGCGTCTCACCCTCGCGGGGGTCAGAGACCCAGTACTTC.

This clonotype has at least ten counts. The V call is TRBV7-2, the J call TRBJ1-2; D gene unclear. The length of the CDR3 is 13 residues. V was pared by 5 bases and J by 6 bases, with 13 bases between. Germline lookup yields CDR1 SGHTA and CDR2 FQGNSA. CDR3 sequence: CASSPNQRDGYTF. In DNA form, the CDR3 reads TGTGCCAGCAGCCCTAATCAGAGGGATGGCTACACCTTC.

This clonotype was observed a handful of times. Here the CDR3 reads CASSPQGPNNSPLHF. CDR3 DNA sequence: TGCGCCAGCAGCCCCCAGGGGCCCAATAATTCACCCCTCCACTTT. The rearrangement uses TRBV5-1 and TRBJ1-6, with a weak D call TRBD1 (6 bases). CDR3 size: 15 residues. Germline V gene sequence: CDR1 SGHRS, CDR2 YFSETQ. The V end lost 4 bases, the J end lost 5 bases, and 13 bases lay between the germline ends.

The chain has TRBV6-5 and TRBJ1-6; the D is unclear. Germline CDR1 and CDR2: MNHEY and SVGAGI. This CDR3 has 15 residues. Trimming took off 2 bases at V and 9 bases at J, with 14 bases between the two ends. The CDR3 nucleotides are TGTGCCAGCAGTTACGGGGTCGGCACTAGTTCACCCCTCCACTTT. Residues: CASSYGVGTSSPLHF.

CDR3 sequence reads: CSARRSADTQYF. For the CDR3, the DNA is TGCAGCGCCCGGCGGAGCGCAGATACGCAGTATTTT. The J gene is TRBJ2-3, the V gene TRBV29-1, with D uncertain. V gave up 7 bases and J gave up 4 bases, with 12 bases separating them. CDR1 is SQVTM, CDR2 ANQGSEA, per germline. This CDR3 contains 12 residues.

V and J are TRBV2 and TRBJ2-5; D unresolved. This CDR3 spans 12 amino acids. V was shortened by 9 bases and J by 0 bases, with 8 bases between the two germline ends. CDR1 and CDR2 (germline): SNHLY, FYNNEI. For the CDR3, the DNA is TGTGCCAGTCAAGCAGACCAAGAGACCCAGTACTTC. It is translated as CASQADQETQYF.

Note on this clonotype: At one boundary the junction diverges from the germline segment, which might be a read error. The rearrangement joins TRBV7-7 to TRBJ1-1, with D unresolved. The CDR3 runs to 13 residues. From germline, CDR1 is SSHAT and CDR2 FNYEAQ (reference sequence). The chain's CDR3 is CASSQERNTEAFF. The CDR3 region has the DNA TGTGCTAGCAGCCAGGAGAGGAACACTGAAGCTTTCTTT.

This clonotype appeared many times. This sequence joins TRBV7-2 and TRBJ2-1, with D perhaps matching TRBD2 (5 bases). This CDR3 region has 15 residues. Germline CDR1 reads SGHTA; CDR2 reads FQGNSA. The V end lost 5 bases, the J end lost 0 bases, and 11 bases lay between the germline ends. CDR3: CASSRRGSSYNEQFF. CDR3 nucleotides: TGTGCCAGCAGCCGCCGAGGGAGCTCCTACAATGAGCAGTTCTTC.

This clonotype came up a few times. J is TRBJ2-3 and V is TRBV9; D possibly corresponds to TRBD1 (5 bases). The CDR3 runs 14 residues. The V end lost 0 bases, the J end lost 6 bases, and 11 bases lay between the germline ends. From germline, CDR1 is SGDLS and CDR2 YYNGEE. CDR3 sequence (DNA): TGTGCCAGCAGCGTAGCAGGGTCGTCGGATACGCAGTATTTT. This codes for CASSVAGSSDTQYF.

CDR3 in DNA: TGTGCCAGCAGCTTTAGTCTCAGGATAGAATCAGAGACCCAGTACTTC. It translates to CASSFSLRIESETQYF. The V call is TRBV7-2, the J call TRBJ2-5; D is undetermined. Germline CDR1 SGHTA, CDR2 FQGNSA. V was cut by 3 bases and J by 4 bases, with 18 bases left in between. This CDR3 contains 16 residues.

This chain connects TRBV3-1 to TRBJ2-3; D ambiguous. This CDR3 has 14 amino acids. V shed 1 base and J shed 1 base, with 6 bases lying between them. CDR1 LGHDT and CDR2 YNNKEL come from the germline V gene (reference sequence). For the CDR3, the DNA is TGTGCCAGCAGCCAAGGCGTGGGCACAGATACGCAGTATTTT. Its protein is CASSQGVGTDTQYF.

This clonotype was observed a few times. The chain employs TRBV18 and TRBJ1-1; D is possibly TRBD1 (6 bases). The CDR3 has 16 residues. Germline lookup yields CDR1 KGHSH and CDR2 LQKENI. V lost 1 base, J lost 0 bases, and 12 bases lay in between. The CDR3, as DNA: TGTGCCAGCTCACCACAGGGGGTTGAGGTGAACACTGAAGCTTTCTTT. Protein: CASSPQGVEVNTEAFF. The full variable domain, completed using reference TRBV18 and TRBJ1-1, is NAGVMQNPRHLVRRRGQEARLRCSPMKGHSHVYWYRQLPEEGLKFMVYLQKENIIDESGMPKERFSAEFPKEGPSILRIQQVVRGDSAAYFCASSPQGVEVNTEAFFGQGTRLTVV.

Ten or more counts support this clonotype. J is TRBJ2-1 and V is TRBV24-1; 8 bases are a match to TRBD2. The CDR3 loop spans 15 amino acids. Unmatched junction bases numbered 4, after V lost 5 bases and J lost 2 bases. The germline gives CDR1 KGHDR, CDR2 SFDVKD. CDR3 in amino acids: CATSAAGGPYNEQFF. CDR3 bases: TGTGCCACCAGTGCCGCGGGGGGTCCCTACAATGAGCAGTTCTTC.